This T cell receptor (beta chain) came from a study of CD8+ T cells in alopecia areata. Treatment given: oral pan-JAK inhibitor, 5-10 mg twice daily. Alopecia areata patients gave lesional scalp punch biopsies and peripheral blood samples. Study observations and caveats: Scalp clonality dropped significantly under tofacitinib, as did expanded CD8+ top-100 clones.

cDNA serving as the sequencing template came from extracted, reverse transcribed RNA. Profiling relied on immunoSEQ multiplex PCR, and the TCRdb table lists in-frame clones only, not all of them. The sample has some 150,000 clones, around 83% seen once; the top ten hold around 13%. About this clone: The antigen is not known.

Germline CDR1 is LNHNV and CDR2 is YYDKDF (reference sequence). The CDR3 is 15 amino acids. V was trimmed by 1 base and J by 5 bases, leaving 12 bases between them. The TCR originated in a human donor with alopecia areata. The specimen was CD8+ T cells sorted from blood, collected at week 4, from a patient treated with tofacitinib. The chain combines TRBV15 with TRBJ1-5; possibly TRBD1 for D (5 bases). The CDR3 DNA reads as TGTGCCACCAGCAGAGGGTGGGGGGTAGATCAGCCCCAGCATTTT. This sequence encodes CATSRGWGVDQPQHF.